The 21 T cell receptor beta chains in this list originate from one sample, sequenced in a study of shared clonotypes between healthy human individuals. Produced via immunoSEQ multiplex PCR; TCRdb's table is partial and in-frame only. The table has some 1,900,000 clones, approximately 94% seen once. The naive CD8 subset, CD45RO-negative cells positively selected for CCR7, excluded terminally differentiated effector memory CD45RA+ cells. Sequencing used naive CD8+ T cells sorted from blood. Receptors originate from a man aged 18 to 35 in good health.

The chain joins TRBV7-9 to TRBJ2-7, with a weak D call TRBD1 (6 bases). CDR1 is SEHNR, CDR2 FQNEAQ, per germline (reference sequence). Trimming left V 0 bases short and J 7 bases short, with 10 bases between. The CDR3 runs 13 residues. The chain's CDR3 is CASSLAHREEQYF. CDR3 in DNA: TGTGCCAGCAGCTTAGCGCACAGGGAAGAGCAGTACTTC.

This chain uses TRBV15 with TRBJ1-2, with TRBD1 identical over 9 bases. CDR3 length: 16 amino acids. The germline gives CDR1 LNHNV, CDR2 YYDKDF (reference sequence). V lost 2 bases to trimming and J lost 6 bases; unmatched junction nucleotides: 10. CDR3 DNA: TGTGCCACCAGCAGAAGCATCGGGACAGGGAGGGATGGCTACACCTTC. Its translation: CATSRSIGTGRDGYTF.

The chain combines TRBV9 with TRBJ2-1, with 7 bases that match TRBD1. Germline CDR1 is SGDLS and CDR2 is YYNGEE. V lost 5 bases to trimming and J lost 10 bases; unmatched junction nucleotides: 6. The CDR3 is 12 residues long. The CDR3 reads CASSRRDSEQFF. CDR3 DNA: TGTGCCAGCAGTCGCCGGGACAGCGAGCAGTTCTTC.

The V and J genes are TRBV5-1 and TRBJ1-1; D may be TRBD1 (5 bases). The CDR3 loop spans 15 amino acids. Trimming removed 3 bases from V and 0 bases from J, with 12 bases in between. The germline CDR1 and CDR2 sequences are SGHRS and YFSETQ. The CDR3 DNA is TGCGCCAGCAGCTGGACCGAGGGGATGAACACTGAAGCTTTCTTT. Amino acid sequence: CASSWTEGMNTEAFF.

The chain joins TRBV27 to TRBJ2-3; 8 nucleotides match TRBD2. There are 16 residues in the CDR3. The germline V gene has CDR1 MNHEY and CDR2 SMNVEV (reference sequence). J was trimmed by 3 bases and V by 5 bases; bases with no gene match: 10. Here the CDR3 reads CASSPVAGLGTDTQYF. In DNA, the CDR3 is TGTGCCAGCAGTCCCGTAGCGGGGTTGGGAACAGATACGCAGTATTTT.

The chain employs TRBV27 and TRBJ1-2, with TRBD1 matching 10 bases. The trim removed 3 bases at V and 4 bases at J, leaving 8 bases unmatched. Germline assignment: CDR1 MNHEY and CDR2 SMNVEV (reference sequence). CDR3 size: 16 residues. The CDR3 reads CASSLSGQGFGYGYTF. Written as DNA, the CDR3 is TGTGCCAGCAGTTTGTCGGGACAGGGGTTTGGCTATGGCTACACCTTC.

The chain combines TRBV4-3 with TRBJ2-2; a weak D match, TRBD2 (5 bases). V was clipped by 1 base and J by 7 bases, with 13 bases between them. This CDR3 has 15 amino acids. CDR1 and CDR2 from the germline V gene are LGHNA and YSLEER. CDR3 amino acids: CASSQGLALIGELFF. Here the CDR3 DNA reads TGCGCCAGCAGCCAAGGCCTAGCTCTCATCGGGGAGCTGTTTTTT.

The rearrangement joins TRBV11-2 to TRBJ2-7; D gene uncertain. Germline CDR1 and CDR2: SGHAT and FQNNGV. V lost 5 bases and J lost 1, with 15 bases in between. This CDR3 contains 15 residues. The CDR3 sequence: CASSEPPGNSYEQYF. DNA for the CDR3: TGTGCCAGCAGCGAACCCCCTGGGAATTCCTACGAGCAGTACTTC.

V is TRBV11-2 and J is TRBJ2-7, with 11 positions matching TRBD2. This CDR3 is built from 15 residues. The germline V gene has CDR1 SGHAT and CDR2 FQNNGV. Trimming removed 3 bases from V and 4 bases from J; junction bases left unmatched: 5. The CDR3: CASSLGLAEAYEQYF. CDR3 sequence (DNA): TGTGCCAGCAGCTTGGGACTAGCGGAGGCGTACGAGCAGTACTTC.

This clone was observed once. Distinct nucleotide sequences in the sample also encode this CDR3. The CDR3 is CASSFSGAYEQYF. The CDR3 nucleotides are TGTGCCAGCAGCTTTTCGGGGGCCTACGAGCAGTACTTC. This chain connects TRBV11-2 to TRBJ2-7; weak D call: TRBD2 (6 bases). CDR3 size: 13 residues. CDR1 and CDR2 (germline): SGHAT, FQNNGV. V lost 3 bases and J lost 2, with 8 bases in between.

The chain couples TRBV28 to TRBJ1-5; no clear D gene. With 3 bases removed from V and 4 bases from J, the gap between germline ends came to 22 bases. Germline V CDR1 and CDR2: MDHEN, SYDVKM. CDR3 length equals 18 residues. CDR3 sequence: CASSFVGPGLNLNQPQHF. The CDR3, as DNA: TGTGCCAGCAGTTTCGTTGGACCCGGCCTTAATTTAAATCAGCCCCAGCATTTT.

The sample holds one count of this clone. V is TRBV7-8 and J is TRBJ2-7, with TRBD1 identical over 11 bases. The CDR3 has 15 residues. The V segment lost 6 bases and the J segment 2 bases; nucleotides outside the gene matches: 6. Germline V CDR1 and CDR2: SGHVS, FQNEAQ. The CDR3 DNA reads TGTGCCAGCAGGGCGGGACAGGGGGTAGCCTACGAGCAGTACTTC. This sequence encodes CASRAGQGVAYEQYF. Combining the CDR3 with reference TRBV7-8 and TRBJ2-7 gives the whole variable domain GAGVSQSPRYKVAKRGQDVALRCDPISGHVSLFWYQQALGQGPEFLTYFQNEAQLDKSGLPSDRFFAERPEGSVSTLKIQRTQQEDSAVYLCASRAGQGVAYEQYFGPGTRLTVT.

This clone was detected only a few times. The V call is TRBV27, the J call TRBJ1-1; D uncertain. CDR3 length: 12 amino acids. Germline-derived CDR1 and CDR2 are MNHEY and SMNVEV (reference sequence). V was cut by 4 bases and J by 8 bases, with 11 bases left in between. The CDR3 reads CASSSPTEEAFF. In DNA, the CDR3 is TGTGCCAGCAGTTCCCCGACGGAGGAAGCTTTCTTT.

Details on this clone: The identical CDR3 is also encoded by other nucleotide sequences in the sample. The chain couples TRBV6-5 to TRBJ2-7; D gene ambiguous. V lost 6 bases and J 4 bases, leaving 16 bases between the germline ends. Germline V gives CDR1 MNHEY, CDR2 SVGAGI. CDR3 length: 14 amino acids. The CDR3 DNA follows: TGTGCCAGCAGCCCCTCTGGATTGGGGTACGAGCAGTACTTC. The encoded protein is CASSPSGLGYEQYF.

The chain couples TRBV6-4 to TRBJ1-2; no clear D gene. The CDR3 runs 17 residues. Germline CDR1 reads MRHNA; CDR2 reads SNTAGT. V was shortened by 0 bases and J by 7 bases, with 21 bases between the two germline ends. The CDR3 nucleotides read TGTGCCAGCAGTGACTCTTGGCCCTCCCCTTGGCACTGTGGCTACACCTTC. It specifies CASSDSWPSPWHCGYTF.

The rearrangement joins TRBV6-6 to TRBJ2-7; TRBD1 agrees at 9 bases. The CDR3 is made up of 15 amino acids. V was pared by 6 bases and J by 4 bases, with 10 bases of the junction left unmatched. The germline gives CDR1 MNHNY, CDR2 SVGAGI (reference sequence). The CDR3 spells CASSSPGTGSYEQYF. CDR3 nucleotide sequence: TGTGCCAGCAGCAGCCCCGGGACAGGGTCGTACGAGCAGTACTTC.

This clone was seen just once. The chain carries TRBV11-2 and TRBJ2-7, with D possibly called TRBD1 or TRBD2 (6 bases each). The CDR3 sequence is 17 residues long. Germline loops: CDR1 SGHAT, CDR2 FQNNGV. Trimming took off 5 bases at V and 2 bases at J, with 22 bases between the two ends. For the CDR3, the DNA is TGTGCCAGCAGCCAAGGCGGGACTGAGGGGGTTACCTACGAGCAGTACTTC. It translates to CASSQGGTEGVTYEQYF.

The gene calls are TRBV29-1 and TRBJ2-3; no firm D call. The CDR3 covers 13 residues. Looked up from germline, CDR1 is SQVTM and CDR2 is ANQGSEA. Trimming stripped 3 bases from V and 2 bases from J, with 9 bases between. The CDR3 bases are TGCAGCGTTGAGGCCGGGCACACAGATACGCAGTATTTT. This sequence encodes CSVEAGHTDTQYF.

The genes are TRBV5-6 and TRBJ1-2; no clear D gene. The V and J ends lost 1 base and 4 bases respectively, with 11 bases between them. The CDR3 covers 14 residues. The germline V gene has CDR1 SGHDT and CDR2 YYEEEE. CDR3 protein: CASSLTGAFYGYTF. The CDR3 DNA follows: TGTGCCAGCAGCTTGACGGGAGCCTTCTATGGCTACACCTTC.

This rearrangement joins TRBV6-1 to TRBJ1-3; D perhaps matches TRBD1 (6 bases). V lost 6 bases and J lost 0, with 15 bases in between. The CDR3 runs to 16 residues. The germline CDR1 and CDR2 sequences are MNHNS and SASEGT. The CDR3 region is CASSEIWGASGNTIYF. CDR3 in DNA: TGTGCCAGCAGCGAAATTTGGGGGGCCTCTGGAAACACCATATATTTT.

The genes are TRBV30 and TRBJ1-5; tentatively, D is TRBD1 (6 bases). This CDR3 spans 16 amino acids. The V and J ends lost 2 bases and 3 bases respectively, with 17 bases between them. In germline, CDR1 is GTSNPN, CDR2 SVGIG (reference sequence). Here the CDR3 reads CAWSHRGQPYNQPQHF. In DNA, the CDR3 is TGTGCCTGGAGTCACCGCGGACAGCCTTACAATCAGCCCCAGCATTTT.